These 22 T cell receptor beta chains were sequenced from one sample in a study of blood T cell repertoires in COVID-19. Profiled with immunoSEQ multiplex PCR; TCRdb holds only in-frame clones, not every one. This sample has roughly 100,000 clones, with about 85% found just once. Sequenced sample: peripheral blood. Receptors were obtained from a man between 50 and 59 years old with active COVID-19.

This rearrangement joins TRBV11-1 to TRBJ2-3; a possible D gene is TRBD2 (6 bases). V lost 5 bases and J lost 6, with 12 bases in between. Germline-derived CDR1 and CDR2 are SGHAT and FQDESV (reference sequence). This CDR3 region has 13 residues. The CDR3 nucleotides are TGTGCCAGCAGCATGACTAGGGAGGATACGCAGTATTTT. Protein product: CASSMTREDTQYF.

The chain employs TRBV7-9 and TRBJ1-5; no clear D gene. Germline CDR1 reads SEHNR; CDR2 reads FQNEAQ (reference sequence). V was cut by 5 bases and J by 0 bases, with 11 bases left in between. The CDR3 consists of 15 residues. CDR3 bases: TGTGCCAGCAGCCAAGCGGGGAATAGCAATCAGCCCCAGCATTTT. Its protein is CASSQAGNSNQPQHF.

J is TRBJ1-5 and V is TRBV7-6; possibly TRBD1 for D (6 bases). Germline values: CDR1 SGHVS, CDR2 FNYEAQ. V gave up 1 base and J gave up 6 bases, with 7 bases separating them. This CDR3 region has 13 residues. The CDR3 DNA sequence: TGTGCCAGCAGCTTAGAGGACAGTCAGCCCCAGCATTTT. Protein product: CASSLEDSQPQHF.

This chain connects TRBV19 to TRBJ1-5, with D hard to call. The germline CDR1 and CDR2 sequences are LNHDA and SQIVND (reference sequence). CDR3 length: 13 amino acids. V was clipped by 3 bases and J by 5 bases, with 8 bases between them. This CDR3 is CASSIQEYQPQHF. The CDR3 DNA is TGTGCCAGTAGTATTCAAGAGTATCAGCCCCAGCATTTT.

This sequence joins TRBV27 and TRBJ1-1; no clear D gene. Germline CDR1 is MNHEY and CDR2 is SMNVEV (reference sequence). CDR3 length equals 14 residues. V lost 5 bases, J lost 4 bases, and 14 bases lay in between. In DNA, the CDR3 is TGTGCCAGCAGTAGGAGGGCGAGGAGCACTGAAGCTTTCTTT. Protein product: CASSRRARSTEAFF.

V usage is TRBV6-1 and J usage is TRBJ1-5, with 7 bases lining up with TRBD1. With V trimmed by 3 bases and J by 10 bases, 12 bases remained unmatched. CDR3 length: 15 residues. Germline assignment: CDR1 MNHNS and CDR2 SASEGT. CDR3 sequence: CASSESGVAGGPQHF. CDR3 nucleotides: TGTGCCAGCAGTGAGTCAGGGGTAGCAGGGGGTCCCCAGCATTTT.

CDR3 residues: CASSSRQTVREGYTF. In nucleotides, the CDR3 is TGTGCCAGCAGCTCTCGACAGACGGTAAGGGAAGGCTACACCTTC. The chain couples TRBV9 to TRBJ1-2; the D gene is possibly TRBD1 (5 bases). This CDR3 contains 15 residues. Deletions cut 4 bases from V and 8 bases from J, with 21 bases between. Germline V gene data show CDR1 as SGDLS and CDR2 as YYNGEE.

The chain has TRBV6-6 and TRBJ1-5; 7 bases line up with TRBD1. The germline V gene has CDR1 MNHNY and CDR2 SVGAGI (reference sequence). Germline trimming cut 1 base from V and 7 bases from J; bases unmatched to any gene: 7. The CDR3 has 15 amino acids. The CDR3 reads CASSYLQGGRQPQHF. CDR3 bases: TGTGCCAGCAGTTACTTGCAGGGGGGACGGCAGCCCCAGCATTTT.

The gene calls are TRBV7-8 and TRBJ1-1; D is perhaps TRBD1 (6 bases). Trimming removed 1 base from V and 5 bases from J, with 8 bases in between. The CDR3 is made up of 13 amino acids. The germline gives CDR1 SGHVS, CDR2 FQNEAQ. The CDR3 region is CASSLDQGTEAFF. DNA of the CDR3: TGTGCCAGCAGCTTAGATCAGGGGACTGAAGCTTTCTTT.

This clone was seen a few times. V gene TRBV7-9 combines with J gene TRBJ1-1, with 9 bases lining up with TRBD1. CDR3 length: 15 amino acids. V was clipped by 1 base and J by 0 bases; unmatched bases: 0. The germline V gene encodes CDR1 SEHNR and CDR2 FQNEAQ (reference sequence). The CDR3 region has the DNA TGTGCCAGCAGCTTAGGGGACAGGGTGAACACTGAAGCTTTCTTT. Residues: CASSLGDRVNTEAFF.

This chain uses TRBV5-4 with TRBJ1-1, with 8 bases matching TRBD1. Trimming at V came to 10 bases and at J to 1 base, leaving 6 bases not matched to a gene. This CDR3 has 13 residues. The germline V gene has CDR1 SGHNT and CDR2 YYREEE (reference sequence). CDR3 DNA: TGTGCCTTCCGGGACAGGTCGAACACTGAAGCTTTCTTT. This codes for CAFRDRSNTEAFF.

The chain combines TRBV6-5 with TRBJ2-7; 8 bases align to TRBD1. The CDR3 sequence is 13 residues long. The trim removed 2 bases at V and 6 bases at J, leaving 3 bases unmatched. CDR1 MNHEY and CDR2 SVGAGI come from the germline V gene. In DNA, the CDR3 is TGTGCCAGCAGTTACGGACAGGGAACCGAGCAGTACTTC. This encodes CASSYGQGTEQYF.

The J gene is TRBJ1-6, the V gene TRBV6-5, with 7 bases lining up with TRBD1. Unmatched junction bases numbered 11, after V lost 7 bases and J lost 8 bases. The CDR3 contains 15 residues. CDR1 MNHEY and CDR2 SVGAGI come from the germline V gene. This chain's CDR3 is CASKPATGWDSPLHF. The CDR3 region has the DNA TGTGCCAGCAAACCAGCGACAGGGTGGGATTCACCCCTCCACTTT.

The rearrangement joins TRBV19 to TRBJ1-2; tentatively, D is TRBD1 (5 bases). V lost 6 bases and J lost 2, with 13 bases in between. Germline V gives CDR1 LNHDA, CDR2 SQIVND (reference sequence). The CDR3 covers 14 residues. The CDR3 DNA sequence: TGTGCCAGTAGCCAAGATCAGGGCAACTATGGCTACACCTTC. This sequence encodes CASSQDQGNYGYTF.

The chain combines TRBV5-6 with TRBJ2-5, with D possibly being TRBD1 (6 bases). Germline loops: CDR1 SGHDT, CDR2 YYEEEE. The CDR3 covers 15 residues. V lost 4 bases to trimming and J lost 5 bases, with 18 bases between them. The CDR3 DNA reads TGTGCCAGCAGCCCAGATACAGGGCGGGTGGAGACCCAGTACTTC. This gives the protein CASSPDTGRVETQYF.

This sequence joins TRBV4-3 and TRBJ1-6, with 7 nucleotides matching TRBD1. V was pared by 1 base and J by 9 bases, with 15 bases of the junction left unmatched. Germline CDR1 and CDR2: LGHNA and YSLEER. This CDR3 spans 18 amino acids. The CDR3 here is CASSQGGTVTGFGSPLHF. The CDR3 nucleotides are TGCGCCAGCAGCCAAGGAGGGACCGTGACAGGGTTTGGTTCACCCCTCCACTTT.

The V call is TRBV11-2, the J call TRBJ2-5; TRBD1 matches at 9 bases. The CDR3 sequence is 16 residues long. Germline assignment: CDR1 SGHAT and CDR2 FQNNGV. Trimming removed 4 bases from V and 2 bases from J; junction bases left unmatched: 8. The CDR3 region is CASSSPTGGKQETQYF. The CDR3 bases are TGTGCCAGCAGCTCTCCGACAGGGGGAAAACAAGAGACCCAGTACTTC. The full variable domain, in which reference TRBV11-2 and TRBJ2-5 provide the parts outside the CDR3, is EAGVAQSPRYKIIEKRQSVAFWCNPISGHATLYWYQQILGQGPKLLIQFQNNGVVDDSQLPKDRFSAERLKGVDSTLKIQPAKLEDSAVYLCASSSPTGGKQETQYFGPGTRLLVL.

The V call is TRBV7-3, the J call TRBJ1-3; D perhaps matches TRBD1 (6 bases). With 3 bases removed from V and 0 bases from J, the gap between germline ends came to 9 bases. The CDR3 is 15 amino acids. Germline V gives CDR1 SGHTA, CDR2 FQGTGA. CDR3 sequence reads: CASSLDRNSGNTIYF. The CDR3 DNA reads as TGTGCCAGCAGCTTGGACAGAAACTCTGGAAACACCATATATTTT.

In this sample, this clone turned up once. The chain links TRBV3-1 (or the pseudogene TRBV3-2) to TRBJ1-6; a possible D gene is TRBD1 (6 bases). The CDR3 has 16 residues. Per germline, CDR1 LGHDT and CDR2 YNNKEL (reference sequence). Trimming cost V 1 base and J 7 bases, with 14 bases left between them. CDR3 loop: CASSQGLGAKNSPLHF. CDR3 nucleotide sequence: TGTGCCAGCAGCCAAGGGCTGGGGGCGAAGAATTCACCCCTCCACTTT.

The CDR3 DNA follows: TGTGCCAGCGCATCCCAGGGTCCCTATAATTCACCCCTCCACTTT. Protein: CASASQGPYNSPLHF. This rearrangement joins TRBV6-6 to TRBJ1-6; TRBD1 is a possible D gene (5 bases). Germline V lookup: CDR1 MNHNY, CDR2 SVGAGI (reference sequence). V was clipped by 8 bases and J by 2 bases, with 13 bases between them. The CDR3 consists of 15 residues.

This chain links TRBV3-1 (or the pseudogene TRBV3-2) with TRBJ2-5; TRBD2 matches at 11 bases. The V and J ends lost 6 bases and 9 bases, in that order; junction bases with no gene match: 9. CDR3 length: 14 amino acids. CDR1 and CDR2 (germline): LGHDT, YNNKEL (reference sequence). The chain's CDR3 is CASRTSGAVWAQYF. DNA for the CDR3: TGTGCCAGCAGGACTAGCGGGGCCGTTTGGGCCCAGTACTTC.

This clone has only a few counts. The chain couples TRBV6-1 to TRBJ2-3; TRBD2 might be the D (6 bases). This CDR3 contains 15 residues. Between the trimmed V and J ends, which lost 3 bases and 3 bases, there was a span of 13 bases. The germline V gene has CDR1 MNHNS and CDR2 SASEGT. CDR3 DNA: TGTGCCAGCAGTGATTTTGCGGGGATGACAGATACGCAGTATTTT. Translated, it gives CASSDFAGMTDTQYF.